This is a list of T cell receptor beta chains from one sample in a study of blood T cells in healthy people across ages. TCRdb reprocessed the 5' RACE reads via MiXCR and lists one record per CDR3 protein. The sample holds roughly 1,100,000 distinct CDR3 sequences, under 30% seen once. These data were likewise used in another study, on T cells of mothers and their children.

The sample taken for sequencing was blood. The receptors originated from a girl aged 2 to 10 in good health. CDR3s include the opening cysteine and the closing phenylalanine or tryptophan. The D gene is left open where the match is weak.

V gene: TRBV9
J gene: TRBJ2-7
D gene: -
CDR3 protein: CASSVSSDEQYF

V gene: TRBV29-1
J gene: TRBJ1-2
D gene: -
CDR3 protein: CSVEGEAYGYAF

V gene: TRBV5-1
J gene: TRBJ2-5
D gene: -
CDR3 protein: CASSDGSSQETQYF

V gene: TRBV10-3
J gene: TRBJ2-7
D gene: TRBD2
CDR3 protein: CAISESRGDLHQQYF

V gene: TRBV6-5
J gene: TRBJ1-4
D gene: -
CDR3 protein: CASSYSGLNEKLFF

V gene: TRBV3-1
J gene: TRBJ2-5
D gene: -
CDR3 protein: CASSQGQTTAQETQYF

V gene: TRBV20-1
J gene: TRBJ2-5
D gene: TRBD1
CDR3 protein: CSDRDGQGQETQYF

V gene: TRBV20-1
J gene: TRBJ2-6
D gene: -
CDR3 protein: CSARHSSGANVLTF

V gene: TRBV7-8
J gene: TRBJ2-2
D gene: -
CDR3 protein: CASSFFGKPTGELFF

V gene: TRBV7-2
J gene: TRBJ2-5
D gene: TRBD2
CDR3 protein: CASSYRAGGRAETQYF

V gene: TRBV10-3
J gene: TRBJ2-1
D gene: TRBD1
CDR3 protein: CAISTGTGEMDEQFF

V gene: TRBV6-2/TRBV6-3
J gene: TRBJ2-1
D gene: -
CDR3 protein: CASLNQGSYNEQFF

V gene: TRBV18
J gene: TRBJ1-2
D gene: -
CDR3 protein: CASSPDSTYGYTF

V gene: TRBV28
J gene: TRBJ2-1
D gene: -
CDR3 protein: CASSSAPAYNEQFF

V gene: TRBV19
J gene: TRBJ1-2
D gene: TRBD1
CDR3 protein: CAIGQGGLGDYGYTF

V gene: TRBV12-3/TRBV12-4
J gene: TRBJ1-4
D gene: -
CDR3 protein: CASSPENEKLFF

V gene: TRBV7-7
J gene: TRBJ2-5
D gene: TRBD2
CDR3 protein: CASSSTSGRGLETQYF

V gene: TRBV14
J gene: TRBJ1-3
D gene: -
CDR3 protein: CASSQLRPGNTIYF

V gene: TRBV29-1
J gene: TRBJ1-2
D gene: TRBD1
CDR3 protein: CSVDGTGGGGYTF

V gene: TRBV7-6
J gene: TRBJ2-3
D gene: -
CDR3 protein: CASKSGVSTDTQYF

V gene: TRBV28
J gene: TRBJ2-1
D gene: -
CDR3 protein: CASNLGGLNEQFF

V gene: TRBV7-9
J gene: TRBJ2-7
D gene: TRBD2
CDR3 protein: CASSLTYAGVVGQYF

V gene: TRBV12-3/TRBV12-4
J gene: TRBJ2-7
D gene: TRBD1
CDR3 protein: CASRRTGDPYEQYF

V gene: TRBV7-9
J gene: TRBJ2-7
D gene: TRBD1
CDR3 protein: CASSWTGGIESSYEQYF

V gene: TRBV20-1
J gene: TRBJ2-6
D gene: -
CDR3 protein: CSAEASSGANVLTF

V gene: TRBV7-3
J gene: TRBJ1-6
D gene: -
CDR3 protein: CASSLTSDSPLHF

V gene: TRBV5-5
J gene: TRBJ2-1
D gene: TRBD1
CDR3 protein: CASIPNSGTGRGDEQFF

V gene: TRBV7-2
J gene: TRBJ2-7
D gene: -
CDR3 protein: CASSFTKKGQTNEQYF

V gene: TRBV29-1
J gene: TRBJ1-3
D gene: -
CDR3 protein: CSVEVYGATIYF

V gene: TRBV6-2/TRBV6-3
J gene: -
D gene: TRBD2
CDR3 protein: CASSYWLAESEQYF

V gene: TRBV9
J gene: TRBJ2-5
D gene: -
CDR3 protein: CASSVEMSRSQETQYF

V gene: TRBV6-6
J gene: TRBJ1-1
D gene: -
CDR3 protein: CASRPTRNTEAFF

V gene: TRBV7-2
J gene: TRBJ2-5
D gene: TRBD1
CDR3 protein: CASSKTQGSQYF

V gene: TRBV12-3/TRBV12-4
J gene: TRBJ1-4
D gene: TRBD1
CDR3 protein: CASSLGTGPRANEKLFF

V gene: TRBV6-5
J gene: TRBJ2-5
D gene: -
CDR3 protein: CASSYSPGAQTQYF

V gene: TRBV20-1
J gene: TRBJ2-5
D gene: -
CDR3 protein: CSANYAGLGETQYF

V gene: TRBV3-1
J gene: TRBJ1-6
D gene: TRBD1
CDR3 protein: CASSQTTGDIDNSPLHF

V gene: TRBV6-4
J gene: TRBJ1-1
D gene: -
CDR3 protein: CASSVAMGTEAFF

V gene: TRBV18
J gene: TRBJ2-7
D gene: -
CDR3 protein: CASSPVGDEQYF

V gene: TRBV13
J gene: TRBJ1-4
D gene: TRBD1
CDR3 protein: CASSLKTGASNEKLFF

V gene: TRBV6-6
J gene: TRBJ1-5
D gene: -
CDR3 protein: CASSYYGPQPQHF

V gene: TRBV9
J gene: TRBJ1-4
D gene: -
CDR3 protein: CASSVGERLEEKLFF

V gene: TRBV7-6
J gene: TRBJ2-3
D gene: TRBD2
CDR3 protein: CASSQLADRSDTQYF

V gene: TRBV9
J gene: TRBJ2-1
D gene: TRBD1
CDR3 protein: CASSPGPGQARNEQFF

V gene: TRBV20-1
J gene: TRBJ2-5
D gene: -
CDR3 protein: CSARVTGIQETQYF

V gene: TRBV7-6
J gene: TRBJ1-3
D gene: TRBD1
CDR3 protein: CASSPRGQGNTIYF

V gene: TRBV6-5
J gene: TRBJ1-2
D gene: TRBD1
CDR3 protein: CASSMSGGEVDGYTF

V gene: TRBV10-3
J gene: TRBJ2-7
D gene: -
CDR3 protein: CAISERERLREQYF

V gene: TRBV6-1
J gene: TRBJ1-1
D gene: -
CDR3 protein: CASMEGLMNTEAFF